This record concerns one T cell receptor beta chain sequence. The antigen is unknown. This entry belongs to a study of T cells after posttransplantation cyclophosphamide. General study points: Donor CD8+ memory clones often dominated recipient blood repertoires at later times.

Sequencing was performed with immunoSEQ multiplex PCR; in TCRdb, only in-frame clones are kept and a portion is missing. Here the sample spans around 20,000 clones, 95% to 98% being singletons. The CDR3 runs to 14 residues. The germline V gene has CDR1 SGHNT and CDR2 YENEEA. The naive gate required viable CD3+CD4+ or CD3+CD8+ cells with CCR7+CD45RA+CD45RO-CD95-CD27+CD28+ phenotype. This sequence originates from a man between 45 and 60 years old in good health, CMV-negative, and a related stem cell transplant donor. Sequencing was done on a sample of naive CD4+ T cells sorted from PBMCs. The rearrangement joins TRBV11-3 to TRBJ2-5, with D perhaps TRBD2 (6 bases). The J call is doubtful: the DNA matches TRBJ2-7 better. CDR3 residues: CASSLQGGTYEQYF. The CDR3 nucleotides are TGTGCCAGCAGCTTACAGGGTGGGACTTACGAGCAGTACTTC.